These 27 T cell receptor beta chains originate from one sample sequenced in a study of T-cell reconstitution after alpha-beta-depleted transplantation in children (dated by TCRdb to 2015 to 2016). To prepare the library, PCR was applied. Sequencing took place on an Illumina HiSeq 2500. Molecular barcoding was employed in the preparation of TCR libraries, with unique molecular identifiers being used to normalize TCRbeta repertoire quantification. TCRdb reran the public reads through fastp at Q25 and MiXCR, keeping productive beta chains. Every entry covers one CDR3 protein and lists the most common genes and DNA from its rows. Recorded for this sample are 200,000 to 250,000 distinct CDR3 sequences; under 9.5% of them occurred a single time. The top ten clonotypes cover 6.2% of the sample. The specimen comprised PBMCs from the stem cell graft donor, sampled from the stem cell graft. These TCRs come from a human donor who donated a stem cell graft to a child with acute lymphoblastic leukemia.

This chain uses TRBV27 with TRBJ2-5; D remains ambiguous. Germline values: CDR1 MNHEY, CDR2 SMNVEV (reference sequence). V was trimmed by 3 bases and J by 4 bases, leaving 12 bases between them. CDR3 length: 14 residues. CDR3 sequence (DNA): TGTGCCAGCAGTTTTATAGGGCCCCGAGAGACCCAGTACTTC. Translated, it gives CASSFIGPRETQYF.

This clonotype was seen at least ten times. V is TRBV7-2 and J is TRBJ2-2, with 8 nucleotides matching TRBD1. Germline V CDR1 and CDR2: SGHTA, FQGNSA. V was clipped by 4 bases and J by 7 bases; unmatched bases: 8. The CDR3 has 15 amino acids. CDR3 DNA: TGTGCCAGCAGCTCGACAGGGGAGATTGGCGGGGAGCTGTTTTTT. This encodes CASSSTGEIGGELFF.

The rearrangement uses TRBV3-1 and TRBJ2-5; D not resolved. The V gene lost 10 bases and the J gene lost 4 bases, with 22 bases spanning the gap. The CDR3 has 15 residues. The germline gives CDR1 LGHDT, CDR2 YNNKEL (reference sequence). DNA for the CDR3: TGTGCCACCACCCTCCTGTCCGGGTCAGGAGAGACCCAGTACTTC. Its translation: CATTLLSGSGETQYF.

Note on this clonotype: One end of the junction is discordant with germline, which a read error may explain. The chain links TRBV30 to TRBJ1-1; D uncertain. Per germline, CDR1 GTSNPN and CDR2 SVGIG (reference sequence). The CDR3 totals 12 residues. In nucleotides, the CDR3 is TGTGCCTGGAGTTACCTGAACACTGAAGCTCTCTTT. Its protein is CAWSYLNTEALF.

The chain couples TRBV5-1 to TRBJ2-2; D remains unclear. Deletions cut 2 bases from V and 4 bases from J, with 9 bases between. The CDR3 has 14 amino acids. CDR1 and CDR2 (germline): SGHRS, YFSETQ. This CDR3 is CASSFPDGTGELFF. CDR3 DNA: TGCGCCAGCAGCTTCCCCGACGGCACCGGGGAGCTGTTTTTT.

This clonotype was seen many times. The chain carries TRBV6-1 and TRBJ2-2; D gene uncertain. Per germline, CDR1 MNHNS and CDR2 SASEGT. Trimming took 2 bases from V and 3 from J, leaving 4 bases between them. The CDR3 consists of 13 residues. The CDR3 nucleotides are TGTGCCAGCAGTGAAAGAGACACCGGGGAGCTGTTTTTT. Protein product: CASSERDTGELFF.

In its sample, this clonotype was seen many times. The chain combines TRBV7-9 with TRBJ2-7; D may be TRBD2 (6 bases). V was trimmed by 1 base and J by 3 bases, leaving 7 bases between them. The CDR3 has 13 amino acids. Germline CDR1 is SEHNR and CDR2 is FQNEAQ (reference sequence). The CDR3 region has the DNA TGTGCCAGCAGCTTAGGGAGGGACTACGAGCAGTACTTC. Residues: CASSLGRDYEQYF.

This chain joins TRBV2 and TRBJ2-1; 7 bases fit TRBD1. CDR3 length: 14 residues. CDR1 and CDR2 (germline): SNHLY, FYNNEI. Losses at the gene ends were 7 bases for V and 8 bases for J; bases not matched to a gene: 11. CDR3 sequence (DNA): TGTGCCAGCAAGCAGACAGGGTTGGTTCATGAGCAGTTCTTC. It translates to CASKQTGLVHEQFF.

There are many counts of this clonotype. This chain links TRBV10-3 with TRBJ2-7; 9 positions agree with TRBD2. Germline CDR1 reads ENHRY; CDR2 reads SYGVKD. V dropped 6 bases and J dropped 1; count of bases not matched to a gene: 4. The length of the CDR3 is 14 residues. As DNA, the CDR3 is TGTGCCATCAGGCCTAGCGGGGATTCCTACGAGCAGTACTTC. Its translation: CAIRPSGDSYEQYF.

The CDR3, as DNA: TGCAGTGCTAGAGACCGACAGGGATTAGGGAGCAATCAGCCCCAGCATTTT. Translating it yields CSARDRQGLGSNQPQHF. V is TRBV20-1 and J is TRBJ1-5; TRBD1 matches at 7 bases. V lost 0 bases and J lost 1; bases outside the gene matches: 9. This CDR3 is built from 17 residues. Germline CDR1 reads DFQATT; CDR2 reads SNEGSKA (reference sequence).

The chain uses TRBV6-1 and TRBJ2-2, with TRBD1 identical over 9 bases. The CDR3 sequence is 15 residues long. Germline loops: CDR1 MNHNS, CDR2 SASEGT. Trimming removed 6 bases from V and 7 bases from J; junction bases left unmatched: 9. The CDR3 here is CASSPTGGEHGELFF. CDR3 bases: TGTGCCAGCAGCCCCACAGGGGGCGAGCACGGGGAGCTGTTTTTT.

The chain combines TRBV30 with TRBJ1-4; no clear D gene. The CDR3 spans 13 residues. Germline V gene lookup returns CDR1 GTSNPN and CDR2 SVGIG (reference sequence). Trimming took 0 bases from V and 7 from J, leaving 9 bases between them. CDR3: CAWSVPGFEKLFF. The CDR3 DNA is TGTGCCTGGAGTGTACCTGGCTTTGAAAAACTGTTTTTT.

This clonotype was counted between two and nine times. The CDR3 sequence: CASSLESGIYEQYF. The CDR3 nucleotides read TGTGCCAGCAGCTTAGAATCGGGGATCTACGAGCAGTACTTC. V usage is TRBV7-9 and J usage is TRBJ2-7; possibly TRBD2 for D (5 bases). Germline V gene data show CDR1 as SEHNR and CDR2 as FQNEAQ (reference sequence). The CDR3 length is 14 residues. Trimming shortened V by 1 base and J by 3 bases, and 10 bases separated the two germline ends.

This clonotype was detected ten times or more. The gene calls are TRBV10-2 and TRBJ2-7; 10 bases match TRBD1. J gave up 4 bases and V 6 bases, and 9 bases lay outside the gene matches. The CDR3 consists of 15 residues. The germline V gene has CDR1 WSHSY and CDR2 SAAADI. Written as DNA, the CDR3 is TGCGCCAGCAGCCTGACCGGGACAGGGGCTTACGAGCAGTACTTC. This codes for CASSLTGTGAYEQYF.

V is TRBV4-1 and J is TRBJ1-1; 10 nucleotides agree with TRBD1. Per the germline V gene, CDR1 is MGHRA and CDR2 is YSYEKL. The junction had 3 bases not matched to a gene; V was cut back by 0 bases and J by 5 bases. This CDR3 region has 15 residues. This chain's CDR3 is CASSQDDRGQTEAFF. The CDR3 DNA reads TGCGCCAGCAGCCAAGACGACAGGGGGCAAACTGAAGCTTTCTTT.

This clonotype was seen repeatedly, ten times or more. V is TRBV12-3 or TRBV12-4 and J is TRBJ2-2; TRBD1 matches at 7 bases. CDR3 length equals 15 residues. Trimming removed 3 bases from V and 0 bases from J; junction bases left unmatched: 1. Here the CDR3 reads CASSFQGANTGELFF. In DNA form, the CDR3 reads TGTGCCAGCAGTTTTCAGGGGGCGAACACCGGGGAGCTGTTTTTT.

The chain uses TRBV12-3 or TRBV12-4 and TRBJ2-1; no definite D call. V was clipped by 6 bases and J by 0 bases, with 12 bases between them. The CDR3 extends over 15 amino acids. CDR3 loop: CASRNYWSSYNEQFF. The CDR3 DNA sequence: TGTGCCAGCAGGAACTACTGGAGCTCCTACAATGAGCAGTTCTTC.

Many counts were recorded for this clonotype. The rearrangement links TRBV20-1 to TRBJ2-3, with TRBD2 matching over 10 bases. This CDR3 has 16 residues. The V gene's germline CDR1 is DFQATT and CDR2 SNEGSKA (reference sequence). The V gene end was trimmed by 7 bases and the J gene end by 3 bases; junction bases not matched to a gene: 13. The CDR3 region is CSGKDQRGGWTDTQYF. Here the CDR3 DNA reads TGCAGTGGAAAGGATCAGCGGGGGGGCTGGACAGATACGCAGTATTTT.

This clonotype was seen just once. The V and J genes are TRBV6-5 and TRBJ2-2, with 9 bases lining up with TRBD2. Germline V lookup: CDR1 MNHEY, CDR2 SVGAGI. J lost 1 base, V lost 0 bases, and 9 bases had no gene match. This CDR3 has 19 residues. The DNA of the CDR3 is TGTGCCAGCAGTTACTCCTTCCCGCTAGCGGGGCGGAACACCGGGGAGCTGTTTTTT. Translation gives CASSYSFPLAGRNTGELFF.

The chain uses TRBV5-1 and TRBJ2-5; 9 nucleotides agree with TRBD1. CDR1 is SGHRS, CDR2 YFSETQ, per germline. The CDR3 extends over 16 amino acids. With V trimmed by 2 bases and J by 1 base, 6 bases remained unmatched. The CDR3 sequence: CASSLMGQGSQETQYF. CDR3 nucleotide sequence: TGCGCCAGCAGCTTAATGGGACAGGGAAGCCAAGAGACCCAGTACTTC.

This clonotype was observed many times. The chain combines TRBV5-1 with TRBJ1-1; unclear D gene. V lost 1 base, J lost 0 bases, and 7 bases lay in between. The CDR3 totals 14 residues. The germline CDR1 and CDR2 sequences are SGHRS and YFSETQ. For the CDR3, the DNA is TGCGCCAGCAGCTTGAACGTACTGAACACTGAAGCTTTCTTT. Translation: CASSLNVLNTEAFF. Complete variable domain (other parts from reference TRBV5-1 and TRBJ1-1): KAGVTQTPRYLIKTRGQQVTLSCSPISGHRSVSWYQQTPGQGLQFLFEYFSETQRNKGNFPGRFSGRQFSNSRSEMNVSTLELGDSALYLCASSLNVLNTEAFFGQGTRLTVV.

This clonotype was recorded many times. The V call is TRBV7-2, the J call TRBJ2-7, with D unclear. Trimming cost V 3 bases and J 3 bases, with 21 bases left between them. Germline CDR1 reads SGHTA; CDR2 reads FQGNSA. The CDR3 is 17 amino acids. The CDR3 coding sequence is TGTGCCAGCAGCTTGGGCCCCTTATACCCGGAAAACTACGAGCAGTACTTC. Translating gives CASSLGPLYPENYEQYF.

A few counts support this clonotype. The gene calls are TRBV7-2 and TRBJ2-7, with D possibly TRBD2 on 6 matching bases. Deletions cut 1 base from V and 7 bases from J, with 11 bases between. The CDR3 spans 13 residues. Germline V lookup: CDR1 SGHTA, CDR2 FQGNSA. DNA of the CDR3: TGTGCCAGCAGCTTAGATGGGGCGGGGGAGCAGTACTTC. Translation gives CASSLDGAGEQYF.

J is TRBJ2-7 and V is TRBV7-9; D may match TRBD1 or TRBD2 (6 bases each). The CDR3 runs 15 residues. Between the trimmed V and J ends, which lost 5 bases and 3 bases, there was a span of 17 bases. Per germline, CDR1 SEHNR and CDR2 FQNEAQ (reference sequence). The CDR3 coding sequence is TGTGCCAGCAGCCCCCTGGGGGGCCAAGTCTACGAGCAGTACTTC. Translating gives CASSPLGGQVYEQYF. The full variable domain, its missing parts supplied by reference TRBV7-9 and TRBJ2-7, is DTGVSQNPRHKITKRGQNVTFRCDPISEHNRLYWYRQTLGQGPEFLTYFQNEAQLEKSRLLSDRFSAERPKGSFSTLEIQRTEQGDSAMYLCASSPLGGQVYEQYFGPGTRLTVT.

The chain joins TRBV2 to TRBJ1-6; TRBD1 matches 8 bases. Per germline, CDR1 SNHLY and CDR2 FYNNEI. CDR3 length: 17 residues. The ends lost 10 bases at V and 7 bases at J; junction bases unmatched: 18. The CDR3 DNA reads TGTGCCATCAGAGAAGAGACAGGACAGGGTCGAAATTCACCCCTCCACTTT. It is translated as CAIREETGQGRNSPLHF.

This clonotype came up many times. The chain employs TRBV4-2 and TRBJ2-2; D is undetermined. CDR1 and CDR2 (germline): LGHNA, YNFKEQ. The CDR3 contains 12 residues. Trimming took off 2 bases at V and 6 bases at J, with 4 bases between the two ends. CDR3 coding DNA: TGTGCCAGCAGCCAACCTGCCGGGGAGCTGTTTTTT. It yields the protein CASSQPAGELFF.

The chain has TRBV20-1 and TRBJ2-5, with 12 nucleotides matching TRBD1. CDR3 length equals 14 residues. V gave up 6 bases and J gave up 5 bases; unmatched junction bases: 7. The germline gives CDR1 DFQATT, CDR2 SNEGSKA (reference sequence). CDR3 DNA: TGCAGTGCGGTGCCGGGACAGGGGGCGGAGACCCAGTACTTC. Translation gives CSAVPGQGAETQYF.